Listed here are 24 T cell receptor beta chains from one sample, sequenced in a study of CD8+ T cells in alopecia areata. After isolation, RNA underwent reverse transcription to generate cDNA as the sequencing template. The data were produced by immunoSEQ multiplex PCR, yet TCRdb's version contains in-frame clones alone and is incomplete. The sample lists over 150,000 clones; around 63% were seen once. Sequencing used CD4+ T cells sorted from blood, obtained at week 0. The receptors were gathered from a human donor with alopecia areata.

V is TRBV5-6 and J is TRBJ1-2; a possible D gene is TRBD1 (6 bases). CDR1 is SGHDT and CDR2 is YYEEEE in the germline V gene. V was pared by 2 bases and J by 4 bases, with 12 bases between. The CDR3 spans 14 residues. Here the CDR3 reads CASSLAGDGYGYTF. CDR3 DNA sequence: TGTGCCAGCAGCTTAGCAGGGGACGGCTATGGCTACACCTTC.

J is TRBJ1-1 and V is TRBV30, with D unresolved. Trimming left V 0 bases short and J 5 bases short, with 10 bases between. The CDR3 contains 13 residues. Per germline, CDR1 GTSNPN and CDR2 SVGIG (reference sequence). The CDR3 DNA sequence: TGTGCCTGGAGTGTACGAGTGGGGACTGAAGCTTTCTTT. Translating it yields CAWSVRVGTEAFF.

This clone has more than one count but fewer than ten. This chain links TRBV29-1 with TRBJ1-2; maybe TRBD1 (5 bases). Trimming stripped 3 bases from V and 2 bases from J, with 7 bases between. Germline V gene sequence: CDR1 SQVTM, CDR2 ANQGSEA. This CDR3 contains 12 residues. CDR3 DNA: TGCAGCGTTGAGGGGCAGAACTATGGCTACACCTTC. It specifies CSVEGQNYGYTF. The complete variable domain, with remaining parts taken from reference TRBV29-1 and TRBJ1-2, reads SAVISQKPSRDICQRGTSLTIQCQVDSQVTMMFWYRQQPGQSLTLIATANQGSEATYESGFVIDKFPISRPNLTFSTLTVSNMSPEDSSIYLCSVEGQNYGYTFGSGTRLTVV.

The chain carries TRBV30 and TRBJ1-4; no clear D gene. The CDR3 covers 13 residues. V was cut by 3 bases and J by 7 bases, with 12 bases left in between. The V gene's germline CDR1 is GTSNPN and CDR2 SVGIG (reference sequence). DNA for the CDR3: TGTGCCTGGAGGGGTACGAACAGTGAAAAACTGTTTTTT. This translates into CAWRGTNSEKLFF.

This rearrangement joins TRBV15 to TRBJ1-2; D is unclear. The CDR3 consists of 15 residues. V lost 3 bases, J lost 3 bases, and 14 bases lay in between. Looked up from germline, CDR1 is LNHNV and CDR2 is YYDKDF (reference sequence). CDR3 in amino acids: CATSRDLNADYGYTF. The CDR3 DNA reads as TGTGCCACCAGCAGGGACTTGAACGCTGACTATGGCTACACCTTC.

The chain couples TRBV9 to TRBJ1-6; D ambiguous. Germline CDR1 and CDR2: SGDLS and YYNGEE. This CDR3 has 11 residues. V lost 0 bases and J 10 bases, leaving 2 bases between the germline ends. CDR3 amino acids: CASSVGSPLHF. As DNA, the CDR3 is TGTGCCAGCAGCGTAGGATCACCCCTCCACTTT.

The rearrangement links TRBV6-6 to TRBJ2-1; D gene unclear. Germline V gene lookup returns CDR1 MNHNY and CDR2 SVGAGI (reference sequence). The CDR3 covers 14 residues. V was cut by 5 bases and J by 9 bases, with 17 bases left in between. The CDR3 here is CASSRQGFGSEQFF. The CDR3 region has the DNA TGTGCCAGCAGTAGGCAAGGGTTCGGTAGTGAGCAGTTCTTC.

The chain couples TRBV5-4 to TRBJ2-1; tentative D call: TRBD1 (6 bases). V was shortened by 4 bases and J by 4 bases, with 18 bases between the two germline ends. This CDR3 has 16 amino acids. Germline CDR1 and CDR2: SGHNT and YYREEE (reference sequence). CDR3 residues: CASSPFGQGFYNEQFF. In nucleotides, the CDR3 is TGTGCCAGCAGCCCGTTCGGCCAGGGGTTTTACAATGAGCAGTTCTTC.

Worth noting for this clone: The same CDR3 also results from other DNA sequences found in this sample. CDR3 sequence reads: CATSRGKETQYF. Written as DNA, the CDR3 is TGTGCCACCAGCAGAGGAAAGGAGACCCAGTACTTC. The chain uses TRBV15 and TRBJ2-5; D gene uncertain. The CDR3 spans 12 residues. V lost 1 base and J lost 5, with 5 bases in between. Germline values: CDR1 LNHNV, CDR2 YYDKDF (reference sequence).

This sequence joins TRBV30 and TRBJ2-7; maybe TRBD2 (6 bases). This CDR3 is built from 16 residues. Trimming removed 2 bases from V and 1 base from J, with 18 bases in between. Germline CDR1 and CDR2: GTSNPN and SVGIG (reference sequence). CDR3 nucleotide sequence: TGTGCCTGGAGTCGTGGGGGGTCGCAAACTTCCTACGAGCAGTACTTC. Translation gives CAWSRGGSQTSYEQYF. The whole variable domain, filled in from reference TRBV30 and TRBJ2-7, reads SQTIHQWPATLVQPVGSPLSLECTVEGTSNPNLYWYRQAAGRGLQLLFYSVGIGQISSEVPQNLSASRPQDRQFILSSKKLLLSDSGFYLCAWSRGGSQTSYEQYFGPGTRLTVT.

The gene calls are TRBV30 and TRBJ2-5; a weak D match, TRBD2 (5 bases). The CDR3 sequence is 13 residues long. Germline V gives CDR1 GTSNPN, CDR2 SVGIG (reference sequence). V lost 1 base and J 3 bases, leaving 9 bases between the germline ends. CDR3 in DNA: TGTGCCTGGAGTGCGAGGGCCAAAGAGACCCAGTACTTC. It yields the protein CAWSARAKETQYF.

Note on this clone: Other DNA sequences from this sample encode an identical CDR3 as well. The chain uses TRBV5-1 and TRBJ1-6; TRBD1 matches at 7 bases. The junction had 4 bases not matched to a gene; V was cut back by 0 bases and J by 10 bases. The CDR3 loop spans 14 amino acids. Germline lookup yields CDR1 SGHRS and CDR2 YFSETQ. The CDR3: CASSLGQGGSPLHF. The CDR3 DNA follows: TGCGCCAGCAGCTTGGGACAGGGAGGCTCACCCCTCCACTTT.

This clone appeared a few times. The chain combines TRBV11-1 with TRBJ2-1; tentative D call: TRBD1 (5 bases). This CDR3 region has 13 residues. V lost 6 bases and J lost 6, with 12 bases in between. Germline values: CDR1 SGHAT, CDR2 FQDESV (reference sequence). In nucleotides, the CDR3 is TGTGCCAGCAGTTCCCGACAGTTCAATGAGCAGTTCTTC. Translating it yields CASSSRQFNEQFF.

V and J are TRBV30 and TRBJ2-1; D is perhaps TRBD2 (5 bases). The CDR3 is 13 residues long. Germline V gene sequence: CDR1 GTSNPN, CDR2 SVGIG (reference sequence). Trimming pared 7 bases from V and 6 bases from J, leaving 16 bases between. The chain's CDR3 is CAFLAHTRNEQFF. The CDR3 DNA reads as TGTGCCTTTTTAGCGCATACCCGCAATGAGCAGTTCTTC.

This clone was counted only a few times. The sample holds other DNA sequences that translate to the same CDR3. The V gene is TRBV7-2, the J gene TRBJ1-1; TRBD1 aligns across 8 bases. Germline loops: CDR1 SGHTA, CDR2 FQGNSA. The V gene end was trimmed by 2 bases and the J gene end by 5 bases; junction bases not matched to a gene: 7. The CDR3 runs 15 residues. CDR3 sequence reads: CASSLTQGAGTEAFF. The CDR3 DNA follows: TGTGCCAGCAGCTTAACCCAGGGGGCAGGAACTGAAGCTTTCTTT.

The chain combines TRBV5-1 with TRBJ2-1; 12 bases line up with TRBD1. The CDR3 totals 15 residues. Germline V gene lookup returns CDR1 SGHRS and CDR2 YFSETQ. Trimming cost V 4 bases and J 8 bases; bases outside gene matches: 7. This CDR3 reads CASSEQGQGAHEQFF. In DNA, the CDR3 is TGCGCCAGCAGCGAGCAGGGACAGGGGGCCCATGAGCAGTTCTTC.

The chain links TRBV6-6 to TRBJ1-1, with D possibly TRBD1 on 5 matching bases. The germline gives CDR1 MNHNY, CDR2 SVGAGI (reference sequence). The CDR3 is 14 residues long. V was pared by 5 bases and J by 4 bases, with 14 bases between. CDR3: CASSPDGGTTEAFF. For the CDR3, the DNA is TGTGCCAGCAGTCCTGACGGGGGTACCACTGAAGCTTTCTTT.

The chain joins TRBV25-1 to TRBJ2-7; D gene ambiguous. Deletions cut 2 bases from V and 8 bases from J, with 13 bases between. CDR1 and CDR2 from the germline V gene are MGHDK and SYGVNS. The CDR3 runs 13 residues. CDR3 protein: CASSERVNSQQYF. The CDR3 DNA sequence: TGTGCCAGCAGTGAAAGAGTTAACAGCCAGCAGTACTTC.

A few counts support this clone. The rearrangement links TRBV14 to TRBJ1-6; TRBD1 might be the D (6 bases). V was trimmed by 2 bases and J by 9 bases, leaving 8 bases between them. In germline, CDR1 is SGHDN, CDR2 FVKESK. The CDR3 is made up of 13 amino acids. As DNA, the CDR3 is TGTGCCAGCAGCCAACTACAGGGTTCACCCCTCCACTTT. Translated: CASSQLQGSPLHF.

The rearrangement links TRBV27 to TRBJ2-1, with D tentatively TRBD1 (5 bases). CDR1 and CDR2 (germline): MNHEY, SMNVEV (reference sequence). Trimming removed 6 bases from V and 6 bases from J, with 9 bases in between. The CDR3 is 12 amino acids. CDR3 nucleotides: TGTGCCAGCAGGACAGTGTCCAATGAGCAGTTCTTC. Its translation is CASRTVSNEQFF.

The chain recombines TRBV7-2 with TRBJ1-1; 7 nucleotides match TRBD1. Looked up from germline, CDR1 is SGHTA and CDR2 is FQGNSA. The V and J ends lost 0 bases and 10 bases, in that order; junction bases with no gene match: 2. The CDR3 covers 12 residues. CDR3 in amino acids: CASSLARDRAFF. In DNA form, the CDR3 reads TGTGCCAGCAGCTTAGCCCGGGACAGAGCTTTCTTT.

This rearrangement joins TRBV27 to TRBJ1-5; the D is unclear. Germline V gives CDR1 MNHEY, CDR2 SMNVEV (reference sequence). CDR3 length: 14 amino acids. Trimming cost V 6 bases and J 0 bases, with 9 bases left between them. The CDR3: CASSQDGSNQPQHF. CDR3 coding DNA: TGTGCCAGCAGCCAAGACGGTAGCAATCAGCCCCAGCATTTT.

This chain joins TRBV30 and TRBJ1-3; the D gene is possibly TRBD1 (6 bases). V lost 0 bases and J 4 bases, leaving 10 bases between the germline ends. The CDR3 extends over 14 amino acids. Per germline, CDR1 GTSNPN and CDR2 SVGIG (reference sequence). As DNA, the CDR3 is TGTGCCTGGAGTGTTCAGGGGTCCGGAAACACCATATATTTT. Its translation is CAWSVQGSGNTIYF.

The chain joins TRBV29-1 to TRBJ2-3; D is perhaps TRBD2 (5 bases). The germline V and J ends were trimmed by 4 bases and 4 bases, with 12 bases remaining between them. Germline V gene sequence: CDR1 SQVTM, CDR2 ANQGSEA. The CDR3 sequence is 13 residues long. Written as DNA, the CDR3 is TGCAGCGTTGTGGTCGGGGTCGCAGATACGCAGTATTTT. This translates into CSVVVGVADTQYF.